This T cell receptor (beta chain) comes out of a study of T cells after posttransplantation cyclophosphamide. General observations from the study: TRB clonality was highly associated with recipient CMV seropositivity and reactivation. TRB overlap between skin or GI tissue T cells and blood was limited.

TCRdb's copy holds only in-frame clones and misses some; the assay was immunoSEQ multiplex PCR. Altogether approximately 31,000 clones were found in the sample, and no singletons occur. There are 14 residues in the CDR3. Germline values: CDR1 MNHNS, CDR2 SASEGT. The V end lost 5 bases, the J end lost 0 bases, and 8 bases lay between the germline ends. The related graft donor's blood sample was taken on the day of bone marrow donation. This clone was observed at least ten times. What it binds is not known. The source material was PBMCs. The sequence derives from a woman aged 25 to 45 in good health and a related stem cell transplant donor. The V gene is TRBV6-1, the J gene TRBJ1-5; D not certain. The CDR3 loop is CASSNIHSNQPQHF. The CDR3 nucleotides are TGTGCCAGCAGTAACATACATAGCAATCAGCCCCAGCATTTT.